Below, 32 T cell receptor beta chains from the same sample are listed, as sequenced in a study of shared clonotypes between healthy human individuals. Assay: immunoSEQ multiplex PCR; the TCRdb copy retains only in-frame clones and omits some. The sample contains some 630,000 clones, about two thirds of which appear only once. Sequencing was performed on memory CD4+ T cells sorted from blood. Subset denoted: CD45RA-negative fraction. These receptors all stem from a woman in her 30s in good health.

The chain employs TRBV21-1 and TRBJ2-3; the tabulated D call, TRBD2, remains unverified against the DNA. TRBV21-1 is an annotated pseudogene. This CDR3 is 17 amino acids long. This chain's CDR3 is CASSKAPEGGRTDTQYF. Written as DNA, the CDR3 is TGTGCCAGCAGCAAAGCGCCTGAGGGTGGGAGAACAGATACGCAGTATTTT.

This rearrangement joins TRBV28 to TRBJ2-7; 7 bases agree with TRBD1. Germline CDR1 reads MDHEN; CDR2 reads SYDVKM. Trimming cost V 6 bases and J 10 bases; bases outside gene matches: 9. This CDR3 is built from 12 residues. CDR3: CASSPARQGQYF. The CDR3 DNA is TGTGCCAGCAGCCCCGCCCGACAGGGACAGTACTTC.

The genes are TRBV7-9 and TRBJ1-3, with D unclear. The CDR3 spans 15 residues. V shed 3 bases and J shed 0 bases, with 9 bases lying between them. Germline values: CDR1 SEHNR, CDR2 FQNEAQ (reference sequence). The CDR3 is CASSLSGSSGNTIYF. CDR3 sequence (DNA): TGTGCCAGCAGCTTGTCCGGAAGCTCTGGAAACACCATATATTTT.

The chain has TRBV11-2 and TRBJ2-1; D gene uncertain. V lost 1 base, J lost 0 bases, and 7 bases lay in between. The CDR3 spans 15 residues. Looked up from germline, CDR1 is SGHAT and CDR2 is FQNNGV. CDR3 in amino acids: CASSLAQSSYNEQFF. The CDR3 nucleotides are TGTGCCAGCAGCTTAGCGCAGAGCTCCTACAATGAGCAGTTCTTC.

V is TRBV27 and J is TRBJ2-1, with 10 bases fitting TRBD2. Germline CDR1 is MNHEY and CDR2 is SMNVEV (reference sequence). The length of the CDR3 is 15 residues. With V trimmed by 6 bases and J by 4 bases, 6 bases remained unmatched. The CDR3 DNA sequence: TGTGCCAGCAGCGGAACTAGCGGGGCATACAATGAGCAGTTCTTC. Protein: CASSGTSGAYNEQFF.

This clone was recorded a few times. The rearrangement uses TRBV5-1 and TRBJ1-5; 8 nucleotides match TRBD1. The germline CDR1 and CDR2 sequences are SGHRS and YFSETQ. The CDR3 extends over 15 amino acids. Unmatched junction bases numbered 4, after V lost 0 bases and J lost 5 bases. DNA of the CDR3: TGCGCCAGCAGCTTGGCGGGACAGGACTATCAGCCCCAGCATTTT. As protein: CASSLAGQDYQPQHF.

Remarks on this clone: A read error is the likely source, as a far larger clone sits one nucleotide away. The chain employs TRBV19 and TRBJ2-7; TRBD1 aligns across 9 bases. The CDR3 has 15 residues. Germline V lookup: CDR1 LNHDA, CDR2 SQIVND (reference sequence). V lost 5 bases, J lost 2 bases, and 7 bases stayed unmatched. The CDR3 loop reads CASSGRDRVTYEQYF. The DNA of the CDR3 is TGTGCCAGTAGTGGCCGGGACAGGGTAACCTACGAGCAGTACTTC.

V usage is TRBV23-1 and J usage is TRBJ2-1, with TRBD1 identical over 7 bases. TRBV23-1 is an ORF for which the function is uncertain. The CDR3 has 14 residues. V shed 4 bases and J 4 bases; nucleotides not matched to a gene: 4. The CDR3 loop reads CASSRTGVYNEQFF. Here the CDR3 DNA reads TGCGCCAGCAGTCGGACAGGCGTTTACAATGAGCAGTTCTTC.

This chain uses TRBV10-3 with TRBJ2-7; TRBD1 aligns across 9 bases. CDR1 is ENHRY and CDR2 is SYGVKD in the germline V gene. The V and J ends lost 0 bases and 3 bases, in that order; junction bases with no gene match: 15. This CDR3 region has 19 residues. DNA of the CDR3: TGTGCCATCAGTGAGTCTGGGACAGGGACGACTTTGCGACGCTACGAGCAGTACTTC. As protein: CAISESGTGTTLRRYEQYF.

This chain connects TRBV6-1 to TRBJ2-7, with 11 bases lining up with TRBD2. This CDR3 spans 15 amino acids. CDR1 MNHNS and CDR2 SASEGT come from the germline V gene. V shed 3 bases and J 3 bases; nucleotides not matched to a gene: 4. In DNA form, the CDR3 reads TGTGCCAGCAGTGAGGGACTAGCGGAGTACTACGAGCAGTACTTC. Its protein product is CASSEGLAEYYEQYF.

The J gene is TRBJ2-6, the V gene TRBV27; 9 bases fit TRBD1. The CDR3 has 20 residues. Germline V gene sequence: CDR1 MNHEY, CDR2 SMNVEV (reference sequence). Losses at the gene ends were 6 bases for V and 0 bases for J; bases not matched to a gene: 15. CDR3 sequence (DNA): TGTGCCAGCAGCATCGGACAGGGGAGGGGAAGGGGCTCTGGGGCCAACGTCCTGACTTTC. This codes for CASSIGQGRGRGSGANVLTF.

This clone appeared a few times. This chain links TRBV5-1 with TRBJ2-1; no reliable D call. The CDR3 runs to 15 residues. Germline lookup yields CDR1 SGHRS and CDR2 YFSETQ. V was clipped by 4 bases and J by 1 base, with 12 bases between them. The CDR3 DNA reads TGCGCCAGCAGCCCTCTCCCCGGATCCTACAATGAGCAGTTCTTC. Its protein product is CASSPLPGSYNEQFF.

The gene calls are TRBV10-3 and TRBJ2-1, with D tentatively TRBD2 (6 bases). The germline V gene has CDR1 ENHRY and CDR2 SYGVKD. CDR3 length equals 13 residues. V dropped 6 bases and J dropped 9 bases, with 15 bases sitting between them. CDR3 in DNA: TGTGCCATCAGGGGAGAGGGAGGTAGTGAGCAGTTCTTC. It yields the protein CAIRGEGGSEQFF.

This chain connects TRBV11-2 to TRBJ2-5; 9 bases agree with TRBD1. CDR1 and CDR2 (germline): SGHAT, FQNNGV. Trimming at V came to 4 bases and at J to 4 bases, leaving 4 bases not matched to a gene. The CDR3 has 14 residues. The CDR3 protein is CASSYGTGRETQYF. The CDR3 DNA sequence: TGTGCCAGCAGCTACGGGACAGGGAGAGAGACCCAGTACTTC. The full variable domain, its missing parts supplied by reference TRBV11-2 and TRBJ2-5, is EAGVAQSPRYKIIEKRQSVAFWCNPISGHATLYWYQQILGQGPKLLIQFQNNGVVDDSQLPKDRFSAERLKGVDSTLKIQPAKLEDSAVYLCASSYGTGRETQYFGPGTRLLVL.

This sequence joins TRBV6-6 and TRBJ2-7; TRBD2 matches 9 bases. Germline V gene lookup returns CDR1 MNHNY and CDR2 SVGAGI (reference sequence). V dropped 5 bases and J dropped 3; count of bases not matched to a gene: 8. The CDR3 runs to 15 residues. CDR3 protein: CASSQPGLADYEQYF. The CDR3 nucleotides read TGTGCCAGCAGTCAACCGGGACTAGCAGACTACGAGCAGTACTTC.

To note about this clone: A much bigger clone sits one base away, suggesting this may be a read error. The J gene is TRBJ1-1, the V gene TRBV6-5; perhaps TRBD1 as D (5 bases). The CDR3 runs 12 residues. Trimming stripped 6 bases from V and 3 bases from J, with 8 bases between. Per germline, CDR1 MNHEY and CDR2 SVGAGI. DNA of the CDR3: TGTGCCAGCAGCCGGGGGGACACTGAAGCTTTCTTT. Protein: CASSRGDTEAFF.

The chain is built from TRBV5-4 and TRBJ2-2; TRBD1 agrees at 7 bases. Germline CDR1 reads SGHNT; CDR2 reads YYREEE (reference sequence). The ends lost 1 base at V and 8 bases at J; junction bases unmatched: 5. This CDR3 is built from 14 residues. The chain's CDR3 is CASSLRDREGELFF. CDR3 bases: TGTGCCAGCAGCTTGCGAGACAGGGAGGGGGAGCTGTTTTTT.

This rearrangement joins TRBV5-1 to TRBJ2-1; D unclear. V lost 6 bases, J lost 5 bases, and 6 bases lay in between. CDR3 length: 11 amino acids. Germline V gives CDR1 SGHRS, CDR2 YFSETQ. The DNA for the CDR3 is TGCGCCAGCACCGGTCACAATGAGCAGTTCTTC. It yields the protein CASTGHNEQFF.

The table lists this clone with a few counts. CDR3 nucleotides: TGTGCCAGTAGTATGAAGGCTAGCGTCTACGAGCAGTACTTC. Its protein product is CASSMKASVYEQYF. The J gene is TRBJ2-7, the V gene TRBV19, with a possible D match to TRBD2 (6 bases). This CDR3 spans 14 amino acids. Per germline, CDR1 LNHDA and CDR2 SQIVND (reference sequence). Trimming removed 3 bases at V and 3 bases at J, with 12 bases between.

The CDR3 here is CSVEEGGPVDGKLFF. The CDR3 nucleotides read TGCAGCGTTGAAGAGGGAGGACCGGTAGATGGAAAACTGTTTTTT. The chain has TRBV29-1 and TRBJ1-4; D gene unclear. The CDR3 loop spans 15 amino acids. V lost 0 bases and J lost 10, with 18 bases in between. CDR1 and CDR2 (germline): SQVTM, ANQGSEA.

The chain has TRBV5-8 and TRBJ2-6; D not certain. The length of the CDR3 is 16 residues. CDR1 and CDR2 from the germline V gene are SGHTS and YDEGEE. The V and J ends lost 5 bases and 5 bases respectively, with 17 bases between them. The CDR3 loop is CASRRTTQSRANVLTF. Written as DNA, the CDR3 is TGTGCCAGCAGGAGGACCACACAAAGTCGGGCCAACGTCCTGACTTTC.

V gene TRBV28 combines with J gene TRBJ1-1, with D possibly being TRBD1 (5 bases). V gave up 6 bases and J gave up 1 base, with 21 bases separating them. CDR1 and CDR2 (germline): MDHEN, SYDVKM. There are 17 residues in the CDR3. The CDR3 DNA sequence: TGTGCCAGCAGCTCCACCGGGGGTGGGAAGCGGAACACTGAAGCTTTCTTT. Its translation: CASSSTGGGKRNTEAFF.

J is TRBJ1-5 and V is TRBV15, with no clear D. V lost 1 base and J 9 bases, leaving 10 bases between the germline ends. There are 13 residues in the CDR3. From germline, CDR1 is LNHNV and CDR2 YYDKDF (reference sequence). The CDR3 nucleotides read TGTGCCACCAGCAGAGGGGAGATTCGGCCCCAGCATTTT. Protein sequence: CATSRGEIRPQHF.

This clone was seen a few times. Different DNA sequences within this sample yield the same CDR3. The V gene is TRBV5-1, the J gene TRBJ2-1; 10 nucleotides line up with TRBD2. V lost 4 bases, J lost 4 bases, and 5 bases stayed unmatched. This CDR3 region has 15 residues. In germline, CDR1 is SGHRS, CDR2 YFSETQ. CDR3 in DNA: TGCGCCAGCAGCCAAACTAGCGGGGCATACAATGAGCAGTTCTTC. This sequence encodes CASSQTSGAYNEQFF. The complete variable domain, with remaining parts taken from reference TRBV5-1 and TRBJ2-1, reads KAGVTQTPRYLIKTRGQQVTLSCSPISGHRSVSWYQQTPGQGLQFLFEYFSETQRNKGNFPGRFSGRQFSNSRSEMNVSTLELGDSALYLCASSQTSGAYNEQFFGPGTRLTVL.

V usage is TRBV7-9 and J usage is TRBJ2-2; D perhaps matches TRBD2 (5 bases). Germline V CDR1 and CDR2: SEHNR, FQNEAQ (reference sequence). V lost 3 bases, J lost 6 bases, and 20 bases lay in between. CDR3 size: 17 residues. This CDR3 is CASSFPIFGETPGELFF. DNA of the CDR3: TGTGCCAGCAGCTTCCCAATCTTTGGGGAGACTCCCGGGGAGCTGTTTTTT.

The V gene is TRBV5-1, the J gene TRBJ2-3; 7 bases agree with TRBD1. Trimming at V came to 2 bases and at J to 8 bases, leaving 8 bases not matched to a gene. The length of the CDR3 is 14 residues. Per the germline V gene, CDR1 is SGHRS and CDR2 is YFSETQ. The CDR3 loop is CASSFGTVQTTQYF. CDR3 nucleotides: TGCGCCAGCAGCTTCGGGACAGTCCAGACTACGCAGTATTTT. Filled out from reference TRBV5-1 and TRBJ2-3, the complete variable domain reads KAGVTQTPRYLIKTRGQQVTLSCSPISGHRSVSWYQQTPGQGLQFLFEYFSETQRNKGNFPGRFSGRQFSNSRSEMNVSTLELGDSALYLCASSFGTVQTTQYFGPGTRLTVL.

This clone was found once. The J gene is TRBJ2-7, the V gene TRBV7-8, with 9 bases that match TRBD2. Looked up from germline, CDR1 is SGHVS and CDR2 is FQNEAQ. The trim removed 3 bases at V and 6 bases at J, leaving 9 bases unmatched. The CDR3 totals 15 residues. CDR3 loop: CASSFLAGDLGEQYF. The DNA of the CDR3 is TGTGCCAGCAGCTTTTTAGCGGGAGACCTCGGCGAGCAGTACTTC.

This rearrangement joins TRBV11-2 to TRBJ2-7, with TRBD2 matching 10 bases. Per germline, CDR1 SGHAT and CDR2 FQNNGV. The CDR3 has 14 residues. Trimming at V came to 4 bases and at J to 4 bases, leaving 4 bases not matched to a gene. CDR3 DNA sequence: TGTGCCAGCAGCTATCGGACTAGCGGTTACGAGCAGTACTTC. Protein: CASSYRTSGYEQYF. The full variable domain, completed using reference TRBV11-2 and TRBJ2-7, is EAGVAQSPRYKIIEKRQSVAFWCNPISGHATLYWYQQILGQGPKLLIQFQNNGVVDDSQLPKDRFSAERLKGVDSTLKIQPAKLEDSAVYLCASSYRTSGYEQYFGPGTRLTVT.

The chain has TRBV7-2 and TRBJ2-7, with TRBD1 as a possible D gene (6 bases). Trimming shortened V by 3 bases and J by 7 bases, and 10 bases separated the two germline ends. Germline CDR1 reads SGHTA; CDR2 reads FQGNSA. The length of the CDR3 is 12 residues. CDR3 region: CASSLSGVEQYF. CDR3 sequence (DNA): TGTGCCAGCAGCTTGTCAGGGGTTGAGCAGTACTTC.

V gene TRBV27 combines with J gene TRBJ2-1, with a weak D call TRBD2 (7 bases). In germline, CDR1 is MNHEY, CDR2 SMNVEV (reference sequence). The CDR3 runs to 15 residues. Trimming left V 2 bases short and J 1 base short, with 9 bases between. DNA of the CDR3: TGTGCCAGCAGTTTACGGGGGGCTTCCTACAATGAGCAGTTCTTC. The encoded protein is CASSLRGASYNEQFF.

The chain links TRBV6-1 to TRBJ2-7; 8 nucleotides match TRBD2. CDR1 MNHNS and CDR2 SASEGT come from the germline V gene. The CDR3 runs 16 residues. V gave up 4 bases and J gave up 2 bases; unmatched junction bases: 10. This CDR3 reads CASSGPGLGGAYEQYF. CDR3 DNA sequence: TGTGCCAGCAGTGGCCCGGGACTAGGAGGGGCCTACGAGCAGTACTTC.

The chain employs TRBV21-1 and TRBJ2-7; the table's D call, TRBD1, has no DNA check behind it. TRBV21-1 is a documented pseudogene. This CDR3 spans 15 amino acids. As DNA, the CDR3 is TGTGCCAGCAGCAACTTTGGACAGGGGGTCTACGAGCAGTACTTC. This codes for CASSNFGQGVYEQYF.